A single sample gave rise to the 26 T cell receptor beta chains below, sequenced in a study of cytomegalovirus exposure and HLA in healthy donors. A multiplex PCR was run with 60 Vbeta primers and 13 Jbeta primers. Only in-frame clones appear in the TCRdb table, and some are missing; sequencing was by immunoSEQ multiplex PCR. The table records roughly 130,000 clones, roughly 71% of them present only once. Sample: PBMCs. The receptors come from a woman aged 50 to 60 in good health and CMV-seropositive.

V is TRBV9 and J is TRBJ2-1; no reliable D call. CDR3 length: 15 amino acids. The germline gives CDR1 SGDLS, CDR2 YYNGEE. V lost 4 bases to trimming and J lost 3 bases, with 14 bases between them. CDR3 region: CASSKTVLGYNEQFF. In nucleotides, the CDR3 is TGTGCCAGCAGCAAGACTGTACTTGGCTACAATGAGCAGTTCTTC.

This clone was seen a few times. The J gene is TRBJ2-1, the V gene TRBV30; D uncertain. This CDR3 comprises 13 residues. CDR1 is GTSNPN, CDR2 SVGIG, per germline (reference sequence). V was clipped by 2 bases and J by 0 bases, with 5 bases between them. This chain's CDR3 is CAWSTSSYNEQFF. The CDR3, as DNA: TGTGCCTGGAGTACCAGCTCCTACAATGAGCAGTTCTTC.

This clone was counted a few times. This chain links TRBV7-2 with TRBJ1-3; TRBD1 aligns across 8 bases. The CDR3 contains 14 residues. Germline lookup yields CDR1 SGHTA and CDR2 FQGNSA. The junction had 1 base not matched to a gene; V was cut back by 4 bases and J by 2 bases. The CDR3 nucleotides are TGTGCCAGCAGCTCGGACAGGGCTGGAAACACCATATATTTT. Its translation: CASSSDRAGNTIYF.

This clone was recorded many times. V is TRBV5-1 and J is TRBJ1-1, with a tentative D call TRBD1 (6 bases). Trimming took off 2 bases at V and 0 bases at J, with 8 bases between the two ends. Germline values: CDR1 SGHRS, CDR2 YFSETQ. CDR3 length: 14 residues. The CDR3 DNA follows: TGCGCCAGCAGCTTACAGGGCATGAACACTGAAGCTTTCTTT. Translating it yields CASSLQGMNTEAFF. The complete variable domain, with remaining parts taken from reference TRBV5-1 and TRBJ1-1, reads KAGVTQTPRYLIKTRGQQVTLSCSPISGHRSVSWYQQTPGQGLQFLFEYFSETQRNKGNFPGRFSGRQFSNSRSEMNVSTLELGDSALYLCASSLQGMNTEAFFGQGTRLTVV.

The CDR3 DNA is TGTGCCAGCAGCCACTCCTTGAATCGCAGGCTTTGGCTTGGAGCTTTCTTT. This sequence encodes CASSHSLNRRLWLGAFF. The chain links TRBV4-2 to TRBJ1-1; no clear D gene. Between the trimmed V and J ends, which lost 3 bases and 10 bases, there was a span of 27 bases. The germline V gene encodes CDR1 LGHNA and CDR2 YNFKEQ. The CDR3 sequence is 17 residues long.

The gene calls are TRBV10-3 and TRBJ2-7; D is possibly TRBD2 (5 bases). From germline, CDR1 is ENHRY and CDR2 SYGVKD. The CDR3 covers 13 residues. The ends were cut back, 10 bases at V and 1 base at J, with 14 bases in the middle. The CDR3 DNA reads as TGTGCCACCGGGGAAGGCCTTTCCTACGAGCAGTACTTC. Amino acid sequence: CATGEGLSYEQYF.

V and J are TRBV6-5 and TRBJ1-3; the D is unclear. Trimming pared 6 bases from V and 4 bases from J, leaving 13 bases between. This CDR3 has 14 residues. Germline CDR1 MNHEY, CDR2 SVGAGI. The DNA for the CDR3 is TGTGCCAGCAGCTCTGACTTGCGGGGAAACACCATATATTTT. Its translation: CASSSDLRGNTIYF.

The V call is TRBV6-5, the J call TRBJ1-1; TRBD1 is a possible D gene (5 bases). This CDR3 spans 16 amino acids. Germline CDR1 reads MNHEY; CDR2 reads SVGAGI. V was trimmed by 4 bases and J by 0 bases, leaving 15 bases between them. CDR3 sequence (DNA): TGTGCCAGCAGTTCGGGGGACCGTCCCATGAACACTGAAGCTTTCTTT. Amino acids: CASSSGDRPMNTEAFF.

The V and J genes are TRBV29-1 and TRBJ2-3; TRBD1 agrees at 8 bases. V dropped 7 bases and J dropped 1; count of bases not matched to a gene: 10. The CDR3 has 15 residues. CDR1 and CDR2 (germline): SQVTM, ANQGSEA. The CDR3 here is CSGTPETGGTDTQYF. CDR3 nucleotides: TGCAGCGGGACCCCGGAGACAGGGGGCACAGATACGCAGTATTTT.

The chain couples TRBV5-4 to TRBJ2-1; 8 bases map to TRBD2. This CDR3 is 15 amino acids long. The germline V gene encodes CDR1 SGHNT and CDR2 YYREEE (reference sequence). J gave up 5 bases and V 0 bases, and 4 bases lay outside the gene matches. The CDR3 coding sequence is TGTGCCAGCAGCTTGGTCCAGCGGGGGAACAATGAGCAGTTCTTC. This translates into CASSLVQRGNNEQFF.

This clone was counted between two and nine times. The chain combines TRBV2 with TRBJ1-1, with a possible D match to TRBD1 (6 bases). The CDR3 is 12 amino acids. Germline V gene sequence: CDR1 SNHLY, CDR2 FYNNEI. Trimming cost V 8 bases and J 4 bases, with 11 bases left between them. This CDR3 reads CASYRESTEAFF. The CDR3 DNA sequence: TGTGCCAGCTACAGGGAGAGCACTGAAGCTTTCTTT.

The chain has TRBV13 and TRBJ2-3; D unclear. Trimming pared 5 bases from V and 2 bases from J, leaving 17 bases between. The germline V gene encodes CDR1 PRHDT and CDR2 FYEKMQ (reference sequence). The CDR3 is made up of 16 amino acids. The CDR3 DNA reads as TGTGCCAGCAGCGATAGGCAGGTCCGTTCCACAGATACGCAGTATTTT. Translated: CASSDRQVRSTDTQYF.

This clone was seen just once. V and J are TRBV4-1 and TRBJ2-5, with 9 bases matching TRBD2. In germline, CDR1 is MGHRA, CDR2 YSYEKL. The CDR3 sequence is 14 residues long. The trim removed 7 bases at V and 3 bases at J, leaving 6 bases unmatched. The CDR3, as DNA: TGCGCCAGCAACTGGGGACTAGCAAAAGAGACCCAGTACTTC. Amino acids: CASNWGLAKETQYF.

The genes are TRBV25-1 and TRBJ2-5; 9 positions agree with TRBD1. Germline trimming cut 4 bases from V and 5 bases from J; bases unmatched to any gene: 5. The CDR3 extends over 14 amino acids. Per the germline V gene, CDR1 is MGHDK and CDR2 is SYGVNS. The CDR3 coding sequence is TGTGCCAGCAGTGCCGGGACAGGGTGGGAGACCCAGTACTTC. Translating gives CASSAGTGWETQYF.

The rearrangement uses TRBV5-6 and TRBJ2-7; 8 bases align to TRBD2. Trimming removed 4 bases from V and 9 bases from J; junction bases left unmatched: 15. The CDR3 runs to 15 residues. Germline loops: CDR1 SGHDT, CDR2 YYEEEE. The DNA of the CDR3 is TGTGCCAGCAGCCCCGGGGGGGGCGGGCTACGGGGGCAGTACTTC. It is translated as CASSPGGGGLRGQYF.

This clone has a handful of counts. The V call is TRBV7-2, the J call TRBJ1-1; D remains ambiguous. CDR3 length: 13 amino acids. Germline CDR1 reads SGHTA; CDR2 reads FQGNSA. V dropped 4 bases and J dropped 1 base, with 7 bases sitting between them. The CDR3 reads CASSWAPNTEAFF. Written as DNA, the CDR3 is TGTGCCAGCAGCTGGGCCCCGAACACTGAAGCTTTCTTT.

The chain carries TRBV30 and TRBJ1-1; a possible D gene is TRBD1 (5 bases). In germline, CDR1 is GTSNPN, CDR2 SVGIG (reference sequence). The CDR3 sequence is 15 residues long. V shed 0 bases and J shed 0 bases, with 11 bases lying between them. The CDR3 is CAWSVSGPMNTEAFF. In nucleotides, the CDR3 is TGTGCCTGGAGTGTATCAGGGCCCATGAACACTGAAGCTTTCTTT. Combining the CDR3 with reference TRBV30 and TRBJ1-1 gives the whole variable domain SQTIHQWPATLVQPVGSPLSLECTVEGTSNPNLYWYRQAAGRGLQLLFYSVGIGQISSEVPQNLSASRPQDRQFILSSKKLLLSDSGFYLCAWSVSGPMNTEAFFGQGTRLTVV.

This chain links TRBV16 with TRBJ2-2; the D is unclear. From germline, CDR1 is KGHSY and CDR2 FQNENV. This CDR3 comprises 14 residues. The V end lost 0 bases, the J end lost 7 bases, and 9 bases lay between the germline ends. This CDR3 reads CASSQSSSFGELFF. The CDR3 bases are TGTGCCAGCAGCCAATCCAGTTCATTCGGGGAGCTGTTTTTT.

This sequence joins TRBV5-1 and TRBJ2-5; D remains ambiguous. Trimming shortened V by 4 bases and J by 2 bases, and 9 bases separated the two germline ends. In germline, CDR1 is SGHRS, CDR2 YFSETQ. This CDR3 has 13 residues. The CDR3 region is CASSPGEQETQYF. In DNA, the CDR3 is TGCGCCAGCAGCCCCGGTGAACAAGAGACCCAGTACTTC.

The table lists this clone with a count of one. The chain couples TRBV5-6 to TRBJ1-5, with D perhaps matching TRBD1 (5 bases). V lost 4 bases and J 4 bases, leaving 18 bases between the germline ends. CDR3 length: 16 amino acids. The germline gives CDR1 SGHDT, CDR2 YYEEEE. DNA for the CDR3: TGTGCCAGCAGCCGCGGCGGGGCAGGGTGGAATCAGCCCCAGCATTTT. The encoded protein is CASSRGGAGWNQPQHF.

The CDR3 loop reads CASRAPTDDGYTF. Here the CDR3 DNA reads TGTGCCAGCAGGGCACCGACAGACGATGGCTACACCTTC. This chain uses TRBV5-4 with TRBJ1-2, with a tentative D call TRBD1 (5 bases). From germline, CDR1 is SGHNT and CDR2 YYREEE (reference sequence). V lost 5 bases and J lost 6, with 14 bases in between. The CDR3 is made up of 13 amino acids.

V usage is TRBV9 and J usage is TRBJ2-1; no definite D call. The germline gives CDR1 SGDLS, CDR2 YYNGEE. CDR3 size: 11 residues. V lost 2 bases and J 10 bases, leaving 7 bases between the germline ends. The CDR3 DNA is TGTGCCAGCAGCGTCGGTTGGGAGCAGTTCTTC. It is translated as CASSVGWEQFF.

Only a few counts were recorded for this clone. The CDR3 DNA follows: TGCGCCAGCAGCCAAGGCCCGTTAGCGGGGGGAGGGGAGACCCAGTACTTC. Its protein is CASSQGPLAGGGETQYF. The rearrangement uses TRBV4-1 and TRBJ2-5, with 10 bases identical to TRBD2. The germline gives CDR1 MGHRA, CDR2 YSYEKL. The V and J ends lost 1 base and 5 bases, in that order; junction bases with no gene match: 10. The CDR3 is 17 residues long.

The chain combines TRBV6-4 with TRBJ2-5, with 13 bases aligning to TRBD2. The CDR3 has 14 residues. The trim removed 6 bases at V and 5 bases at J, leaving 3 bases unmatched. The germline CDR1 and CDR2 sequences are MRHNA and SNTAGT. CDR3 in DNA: TGTGCCAGCAGCCCGACTAGCGGGGGGGAGACCCAGTACTTC. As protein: CASSPTSGGETQYF.

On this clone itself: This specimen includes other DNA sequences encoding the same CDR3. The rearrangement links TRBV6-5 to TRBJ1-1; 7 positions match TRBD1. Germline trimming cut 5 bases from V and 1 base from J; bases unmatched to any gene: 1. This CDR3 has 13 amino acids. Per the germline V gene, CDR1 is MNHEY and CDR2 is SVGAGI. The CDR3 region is CASSRQGNTEAFF. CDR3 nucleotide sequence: TGTGCCAGCAGTCGACAGGGGAACACTGAAGCTTTCTTT.

Here the CDR3 reads CASSTQWGGGYTF. The DNA of the CDR3 is TGTGCCAGTAGTACCCAATGGGGGGGTGGCTACACCTTC. The chain recombines TRBV19 with TRBJ1-2; D is possibly TRBD1 (5 bases). The CDR3 has 13 amino acids. The germline CDR1 and CDR2 sequences are LNHDA and SQIVND (reference sequence). V shed 4 bases and J shed 7 bases, with 13 bases lying between them.